Detailed here is one T cell receptor (beta chain). A few counts support this clonotype. What antigen it recognizes has not been identified. Base qualities are not recorded, but no much larger clone differs from it by a single base. These data belong to a study of post-analysis software for immune sequencing data (dated by TCRdb to between 2015 and 2016). For context, the study as a whole: Relapsing-remitting, secondary progressive and progressive-relapsing multiple sclerosis were recorded as disease courses, and subtype annotation was lacking for some patients. A subset of samples was prepared in parallel using single-end sample barcoding, then pooled and co-amplified after Illumina adapter ligation. The patient repertoires were compared against fewer than twelve previously published healthy control repertoires obtained from donors aged roughly 6 to 28 years. On the study overall, not on this receptor specifically: Strong co-clustering of samples prepared in the same batch was shown by direct clustering with F measure, prompting a batch-effect correction. The multiple sclerosis patient group was slightly younger than the control group. A few TRBV segments, including TRBV5-6, TRBV5-1 and TRBV20-1, were significantly more frequent in patients than controls. Significantly lower normalized Chao1 diversity was found in multiple sclerosis patients than in controls, suggesting substantial peripheral T-cell clonal expansion.

To demonstrate the VDJtools post-analysis software, the study profiled TCR beta repertoires from the peripheral blood of 13 young patients with multiple sclerosis. The patients with multiple sclerosis were children and adolescents between about 6 and 15 years of age. The germline V gene (reference sequence) provides CDR1 DFQATT and CDR2 SNEGSKA. The CDR3 goes from the cysteine to the phenylalanine over 14 residues. The only DNA kept is the CDR3, 42 bases in frame from the first base. A distance of 20 bases separates the germline ends of V and J, which lose 5 bases and 7 bases respectively. The library relied on PCR. TCRdb shows the sequencer as Illumina HiSeq 2500. Unique molecular identifiers were incorporated into TCR beta cDNA libraries to reduce PCR and sequencing biases. Per 1 to 10 million input T cells, roughly 0.5 million cDNA molecules were obtained, such that each molecule approximated one T cell. The same protocol used for the earlier healthy control dataset was applied to prepare and sequence the patient libraries. Within a given batch, samples were prepared together, multiplexed and sequenced on the same HiSeq lane. The source study handled its data this way. Raw barcoded reads were processed with MIGEC, discarding single-read molecular identifier groups before consensus assembly and CDR3 extraction. VDJtools was used for post-analysis of the clonotype tables, and diversity was normalized by down-sampling every dataset to the size of the smallest sample. In repertoire overlap clustering, CDR3 amino acid sequences, but not nucleotide sequences, were matched to correct batch-related cross-sample contamination. TCRdb took the public reads, trimmed them with fastp at Q25, ran MiXCR for clone calling and kept in-frame beta chains. Each entry merges the rows of one CDR3 protein and shows their most common DNA and genes. TCRdb, not the original authors, processed these V and J calls. The sample table records fewer than 850,000 distinct CDR3 sequences; 25% to 30% of these occur just once. The ten most abundant clones make up more than 0.55% of the sample.

Sequencing was carried out using blood. The receptor's source is a girl aged 5-17 years with multiple sclerosis. Recombination connected TRBV20-1 to TRBJ1-2, with a weak D call of TRBD1 (6 bases match). In nucleotide form, the sequence is TGCAGTGCTCCTATCCGGGACAACTTTAGTGGCTACACCTTC. The translation is CSAPIRDNFSGYTF.